Shown below are 10 T cell receptor beta chains from a single sample sequenced in a study of T cells in Graves' hyperthyroidism and ophthalmopathy. The TCR beta CDR3 regions underwent amplification using RNA transcripts as the source. The HTBI set primed first-round TCR CDR3 RT-PCR. TCRdb analysed the multiplex PCR reads with MiXCR anew, one entry per CDR3 protein. The data contain hundreds of thousands of distinct CDR3 sequences, 45% of them singletons. Input material: peripheral blood or thyroid tissue (not recorded which). The receptors come from an adult man with Graves' disease, either hyperthyroidism or ophthalmopathy (not recorded which).

This clonotype appeared many times. The chain carries TRBV15 and TRBJ2-7; no clear D gene. The length of the CDR3 is 15 residues. In germline, CDR1 is LNHNV, CDR2 YYDKDF (reference sequence). The ends were cut back, 0 bases at V and 9 bases at J, with 18 bases in the middle. The CDR3 DNA follows: TGTGCCACCAGCAGAGATCTGTCTAGTTGGCGAGGGCAGTACTTC. Its translation: CATSRDLSSWRGQYF.

The chain links TRBV15 to TRBJ1-3; TRBD1 is a possible D gene (5 bases). Germline V CDR1 and CDR2: LNHNV, YYDKDF (reference sequence). The CDR3 has 16 amino acids. V shed 3 bases and J shed 0 bases, with 12 bases lying between them. For the CDR3, the DNA is TGTGCCACCAGCAGTGTCTGGGGGAGCTCTGGAAACACCATATATTTT. Its translation: CATSSVWGSSGNTIYF.

Ten or more counts support this clonotype. The gene calls are TRBV15 and TRBJ2-5; D tentatively fits TRBD1 or TRBD2 (5 bases each). Trimming took off 4 bases at V and 5 bases at J, with 17 bases between the two ends. Germline V gene lookup returns CDR1 LNHNV and CDR2 YYDKDF (reference sequence). The CDR3 is 15 residues long. The CDR3 loop reads CATSTGWGSGETQYF. The CDR3 DNA follows: TGTGCCACCAGCACCGGGTGGGGGTCAGGGGAGACCCAGTACTTC. The full variable domain, completed using reference TRBV15 and TRBJ2-5, is DAMVIQNPRYQVTQFGKPVTLSCSQTLNHNVMYWYQQKSSQAPKLLFHYYDKDFNNEADTPDNFQSRRPNTSFCFLDIRSPGLGDTAMYLCATSTGWGSGETQYFGPGTRLLVL.

This clonotype was detected ten times or more. The V and J genes are TRBV29-1 and TRBJ2-5, with TRBD2 matching 11 bases. V was clipped by 5 bases and J by 5 bases; unmatched bases: 13. CDR1 and CDR2 from the germline V gene are SQVTM and ANQGSEA. This CDR3 spans 16 amino acids. The CDR3 reads CSVSTLAGGPFETQYF. In DNA, the CDR3 is TGCAGCGTTTCCACCTTAGCGGGAGGGCCGTTTGAGACCCAGTACTTC.

There are many counts of this clonotype. The V gene is TRBV29-1, the J gene TRBJ1-4, with D unclear. The CDR3 consists of 11 residues. Germline-derived CDR1 and CDR2 are SQVTM and ANQGSEA. V shed 6 bases and J shed 10 bases, with 12 bases lying between them. CDR3 amino acids: CSVSLGGKLFF. For the CDR3, the DNA is TGCAGCGTGAGCTTGGGTGGAAAACTGTTTTTT.

The table lists this clonotype with a few counts. This chain links TRBV7-3 with TRBJ1-1; D is possibly TRBD1 (5 bases). Per the germline V gene, CDR1 is SGHTA and CDR2 is FQGTGA. This CDR3 is 15 amino acids long. Trimming took off 1 base at V and 4 bases at J, with 13 bases between the two ends. The CDR3 DNA sequence: TGTGCCAGCAGCTTAAGGGGGACGTACCCCACTGAAGCTTTCTTT. This gives the protein CASSLRGTYPTEAFF.

Only a few counts were recorded for this clonotype. The V call is TRBV6-5, the J call TRBJ1-5, with TRBD1 matching over 9 bases. The V gene's germline CDR1 is MNHEY and CDR2 SVGAGI. This CDR3 has 15 amino acids. The V gene end was trimmed by 6 bases and the J gene end by 4 bases; junction bases not matched to a gene: 7. Here the CDR3 reads CASSDTGGGNQPQHF. The DNA for the CDR3 is TGTGCCAGCAGCGACACAGGGGGCGGAAATCAGCCCCAGCATTTT.

The V call is TRBV10-3, the J call TRBJ2-7, with D unresolved. Trimming cost V 8 bases and J 5 bases, with 10 bases left between them. In germline, CDR1 is ENHRY, CDR2 SYGVKD. CDR3 size: 11 residues. CDR3 sequence: CAIAKADEQYF. In DNA, the CDR3 is TGTGCCATCGCCAAGGCCGACGAGCAGTACTTC.

This clonotype was seen a handful of times. The chain uses TRBV5-6 and TRBJ2-7; TRBD2 agrees at 8 bases. This CDR3 has 17 amino acids. Germline assignment: CDR1 SGHDT and CDR2 YYEEEE. V dropped 2 bases and J dropped 2; count of bases not matched to a gene: 12. CDR3 DNA sequence: TGTGCCAGCAGCTTTAGGCCCGGTCCGGGAGGGCCCTACGAGCAGTACTTC. Encoded protein: CASSFRPGPGGPYEQYF.

The CDR3 here is CSVDPGQGAREQYF. The CDR3 nucleotides are TGCAGCGTCGATCCGGGACAGGGGGCGAGAGAGCAGTACTTC. This sequence joins TRBV29-1 and TRBJ2-7; TRBD1 matches 12 bases. With V trimmed by 6 bases and J by 7 bases, 10 bases remained unmatched. The CDR3 contains 14 residues. Germline CDR1 and CDR2: SQVTM and ANQGSEA.